What follows are 6 T cell receptor beta chains derived from one specimen sequenced in a study of OX40 agonist ivuxolimab in advanced cancers. Sequencing was performed with immunoSEQ multiplex PCR; in TCRdb, only in-frame clones are kept and a portion is missing. Of tens of thousands of clones in the sample, 83% were seen once. Sequencing used CD4+ or CD8+ T cells sorted from blood, obtained in a trial of the OX40 agonist ivuxolimab. The source is an adult with an advanced solid tumor such as melanoma, head and neck, liver or kidney cancer.

The chain has TRBV2 and TRBJ1-5; D gene unclear. V was trimmed by 1 base and J by 7 bases, leaving 20 bases between them. Germline-derived CDR1 and CDR2 are SNHLY and FYNNEI. This CDR3 contains 17 residues. The CDR3 sequence: CASSEGLNSGLGQPQHF. DNA of the CDR3: TGTGCCAGCAGTGAAGGGCTAAACTCCGGGCTTGGGCAGCCCCAGCATTTT.

The CDR3 here is CASSSHVAGGNEQFF. CDR3 sequence (DNA): TGTGCCAGCAGCTCGCACGTAGCGGGAGGCAATGAGCAGTTCTTC. The chain joins TRBV7-2 to TRBJ2-1; 10 nucleotides align to TRBD2. Germline loops: CDR1 SGHTA, CDR2 FQGNSA. This CDR3 region has 15 residues. The trim removed 4 bases at V and 6 bases at J, leaving 6 bases unmatched.

The V gene is TRBV6-6, the J gene TRBJ2-7; a possible D gene is TRBD2 (6 bases). CDR1 and CDR2 from the germline V gene are MNHNY and SVGAGI (reference sequence). The V end lost 6 bases, the J end lost 5 bases, and 20 bases lay between the germline ends. The length of the CDR3 is 15 residues. The CDR3 DNA sequence: TGTGCCAGCAGCTACGAGGGCCAGGGAGGCAACGAGCAGTACTTC. Translation gives CASSYEGQGGNEQYF.

The V and J genes are TRBV6-5 and TRBJ1-2; D unresolved. Per germline, CDR1 MNHEY and CDR2 SVGAGI. The CDR3 runs 12 residues. The V end was cut by 2 bases, the J end by 3 bases, with 4 bases between. CDR3 nucleotide sequence: TGTGCCAGCAGTTACAGGGACTATGGCTACACCTTC. As protein: CASSYRDYGYTF.

The CDR3, as DNA: TGTGCCAGCACCCTTGAGCGAGGGGCCCCCTACGAGCAGTACTTC. Translated: CASTLERGAPYEQYF. The J gene is TRBJ2-7, the V gene TRBV11-1; D might be TRBD1 or TRBD2, each matching 5 bases. V lost 7 bases and J 2 bases, leaving 18 bases between the germline ends. Germline CDR1 SGHAT, CDR2 FQDESV (reference sequence). This CDR3 has 15 residues. The variable domain in full, completed from reference TRBV11-1 and TRBJ2-7, reads EAEVAQSPRYKITEKSQAVAFWCDPISGHATLYWYRQILGQGPELLVQFQDESVVDDSQLPKDRFSAERLKGVDSTLKIQPAELGDSAMYLCASTLERGAPYEQYFGPGTRLTVT.

This chain connects TRBV19 to TRBJ1-1, with a weak D call TRBD1 (6 bases). With 7 bases removed from V and 1 base from J, the gap between germline ends came to 13 bases. This CDR3 region has 14 residues. CDR1 is LNHDA and CDR2 is SQIVND in the germline V gene (reference sequence). The CDR3 bases are TGTGCCAGTACTTCCGGGACAAAGAACACTGAAGCTTTCTTT. It is translated as CASTSGTKNTEAFF.